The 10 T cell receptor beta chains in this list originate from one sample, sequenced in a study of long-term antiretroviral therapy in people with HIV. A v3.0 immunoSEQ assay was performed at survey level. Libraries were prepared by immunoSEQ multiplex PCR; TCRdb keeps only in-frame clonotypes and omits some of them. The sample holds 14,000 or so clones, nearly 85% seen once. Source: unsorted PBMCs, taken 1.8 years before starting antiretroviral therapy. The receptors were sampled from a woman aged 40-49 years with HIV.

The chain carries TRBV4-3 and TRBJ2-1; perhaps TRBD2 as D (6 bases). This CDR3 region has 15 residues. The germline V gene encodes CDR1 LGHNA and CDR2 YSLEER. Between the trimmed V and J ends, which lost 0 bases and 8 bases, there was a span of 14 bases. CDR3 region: CASSQDLVTSYEQFF. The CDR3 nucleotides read TGCGCCAGCAGCCAAGATCTGGTGACTAGTTATGAGCAGTTCTTC.

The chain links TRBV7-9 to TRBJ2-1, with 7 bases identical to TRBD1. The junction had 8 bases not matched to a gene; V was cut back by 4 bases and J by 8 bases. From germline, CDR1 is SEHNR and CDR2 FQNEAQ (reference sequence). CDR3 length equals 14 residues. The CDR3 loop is CASSSDLRGHEQFF. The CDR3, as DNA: TGTGCCAGCAGCTCGGACCTAAGGGGGCATGAGCAGTTCTTC.

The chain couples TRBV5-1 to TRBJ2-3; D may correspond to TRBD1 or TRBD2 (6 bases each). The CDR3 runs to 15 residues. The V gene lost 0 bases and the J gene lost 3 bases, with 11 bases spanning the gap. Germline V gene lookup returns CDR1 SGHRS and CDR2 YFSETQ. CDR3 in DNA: TGCGCCAGCAGCTTGGGTAGGGGGGCGACAGATACGCAGTATTTT. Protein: CASSLGRGATDTQYF.

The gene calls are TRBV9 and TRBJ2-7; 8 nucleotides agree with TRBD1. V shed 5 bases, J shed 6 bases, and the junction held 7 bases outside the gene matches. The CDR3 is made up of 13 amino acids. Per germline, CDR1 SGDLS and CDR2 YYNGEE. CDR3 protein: CASSLQDRAEQYF. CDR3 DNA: TGTGCCAGCAGTCTCCAGGACAGGGCCGAGCAGTACTTC.

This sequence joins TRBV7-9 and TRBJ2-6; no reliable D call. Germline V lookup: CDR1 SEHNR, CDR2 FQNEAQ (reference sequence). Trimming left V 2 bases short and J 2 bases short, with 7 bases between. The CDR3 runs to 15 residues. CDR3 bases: TGTGCCAGCAGCTTAAATTCCCCTGGGGCCAACGTCCTGACTTTC. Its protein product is CASSLNSPGANVLTF.

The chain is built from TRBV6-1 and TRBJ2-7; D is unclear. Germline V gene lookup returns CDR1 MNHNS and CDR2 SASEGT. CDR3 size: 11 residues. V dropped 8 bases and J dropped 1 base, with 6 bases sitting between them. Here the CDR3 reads CASYISYEQYF. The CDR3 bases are TGTGCCAGCTACATTTCCTACGAGCAGTACTTC.

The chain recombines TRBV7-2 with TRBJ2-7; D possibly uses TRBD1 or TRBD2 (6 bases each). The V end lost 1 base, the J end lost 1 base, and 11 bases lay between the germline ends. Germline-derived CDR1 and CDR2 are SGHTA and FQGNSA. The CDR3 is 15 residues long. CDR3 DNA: TGTGCCAGCAGCTTAGTAATAGGGGGGTCCTACGAGCAGTACTTC. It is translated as CASSLVIGGSYEQYF.

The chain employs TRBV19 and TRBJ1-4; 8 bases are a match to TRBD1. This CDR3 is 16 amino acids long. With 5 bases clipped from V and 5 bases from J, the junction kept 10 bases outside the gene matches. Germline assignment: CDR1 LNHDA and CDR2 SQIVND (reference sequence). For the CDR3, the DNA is TGTGCCAGTAGTTATCGGCAGGGGGCACCCAATGAAAAACTGTTTTTT. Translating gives CASSYRQGAPNEKLFF.

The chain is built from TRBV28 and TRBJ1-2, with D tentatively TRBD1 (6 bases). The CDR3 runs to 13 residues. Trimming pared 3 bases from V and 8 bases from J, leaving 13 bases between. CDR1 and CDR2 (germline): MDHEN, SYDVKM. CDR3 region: CASSFMDRGGYTF. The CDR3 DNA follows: TGTGCCAGCAGTTTTATGGACAGAGGGGGCTACACCTTC.

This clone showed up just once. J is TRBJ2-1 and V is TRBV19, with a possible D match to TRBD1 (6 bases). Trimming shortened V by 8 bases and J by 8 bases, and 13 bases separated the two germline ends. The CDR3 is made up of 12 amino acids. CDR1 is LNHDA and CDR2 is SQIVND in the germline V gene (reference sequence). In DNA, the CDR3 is TGTGCCAGTCGCTACAGGGAGCATGAGCAGTTCTTC. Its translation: CASRYREHEQFF.